The sequence of this T cell receptor (beta chain) was determined in a study of blood T cells in healthy people across ages. Findings and limits, study-wide: Donors of long life had a larger count of naive CD4+ cells and greater diversity than aged donors. Researchers report that TCR beta diversity correlated strongly with naive T cell percentage.

Combining a sample-barcoded 5' primer with a J-beta primer mix, a second PCR ran for about 6 to 12 cycles. TCRdb processed the 5' RACE reads anew with MiXCR; each CDR3 protein has one entry. Of hundreds of thousands of distinct CDR3 sequences listed, over 45% are singletons. This clonotype turned up a few times. Its antigen is undetermined. Individuals who donated were healthy Caucasians from Russia aged roughly 6 to 100. No fewer than 5.5 micrograms of total RNA were isolated from every sample. J lost 12 bases, V lost 4 bases, and 7 bases had no gene match. Germline V gene lookup returns CDR1 MNHEY and CDR2 SVGEGT. The CDR3 loop spans 14 amino acids.

The chain combines TRBV6-2 or TRBV6-3 with TRBJ2-1; 12 nucleotides match TRBD2. The TCR originated in an older woman in good health. Input material: blood. The CDR3: CASSSLETSGRQFF. The CDR3 DNA is TGTGCCAGCAGTTCCCTCGAGACTAGCGGGAGGCAGTTCTTC.